The rows below give T cell receptor beta chains drawn from one sample of a study of identical twins. One entry per CDR3 protein results from TCRdb running MiXCR on the 5' RACE reads. The sample contains 1.5 million to 2 million distinct CDR3 sequences, 25% to 35% of which appear only once. Sequencing was done on a sample of cord blood. The receptor source for this set is a newborn girl in good health. CDR3s leave out the opening cysteine and the closing phenylalanine or tryptophan.

>TRBJ2-7|TRBV6-5
ASSYSTGGRTYEQY
>TRBJ1-6|TRBV11-2
AGSLSTASSYNSPLH
>TRBJ2-2|TRBV7-9
ASSLAASANTGELF
>TRBJ1-5|TRBV7-9
ASSFGRYSNQPQH
>-|TRBV2
ASSQSRVWETQY
>TRBJ1-6|TRBV4-1
ASSQDLVSNSPLH
>TRBJ2-3|TRBV2
ASRGTSSLVDTQY
>TRBJ2-7|TRBV9
ASSVGTFSSYEQY
>TRBJ2-1|TRBV5-1
ASSLSRGGAYNEQF
>TRBJ1-2|TRBV5-1
ASSPDRLSDYGYT
>TRBJ2-1|TRBV7-9
ASSFGGLYNEQF
>TRBJ1-1|TRBV7-9
ASTRTGLNTEAF
>TRBJ1-5|TRBV6-5
ASKTSRRASNQPQH
>TRBJ2-3|TRBV6-5
ASSPRLLSTDTQY
>TRBJ2-3|TRBV15
ATSNAYTQY
>TRBJ2-1|TRBV2
ASSGRSGPWSGEQF
>TRBJ2-7|TRBV11-2
ASSFLLAGGLYEQY
>TRBJ2-3|TRBV3-1
ASSQDFAGRGDTQY
>-|TRBV20-1
SAVSGAYEQY
>TRBJ1-1|TRBV7-9
ASTEGRAVDTEAF
>TRBJ2-3|TRBV28
ASSSTGTTDTQY
>TRBJ2-2|TRBV29-1
SVEGGPGELF
>TRBJ2-7|TRBV20-1
SAEGAEQY
>TRBJ1-1|TRBV13
ASSLEEYGVGTEAF
>TRBJ1-2|TRBV5-5
ASSLEAGGLGNYGYT
>TRBJ2-1|TRBV5-1
ASSSGTSGRNYNEQF
>TRBJ2-3|TRBV28
ASSLGLYTQY
>TRBJ2-5|TRBV20-1
SARDGQAWETQY
>TRBJ2-5|TRBV20-1
SAWTREEETQY
>TRBJ1-5|TRBV10-3
AISGTGGWPQH
>TRBJ2-5|TRBV20-1
SAGTRAGGPYNEQY
>TRBJ1-1|TRBV29-1
SATGLRDTEAF
>TRBJ2-1|TRBV29-1
SVEDPSGSGYEQF
>TRBJ2-7|TRBV3-1
ASSRLAVDEQY
>TRBJ2-1|TRBV6-1
ASTQLRTDSGTYNEQF
>TRBJ2-4|TRBV3-1
ASSQIAGGPAKNIQY
>TRBJ1-4|TRBV2
ASSERWRLNEKLF